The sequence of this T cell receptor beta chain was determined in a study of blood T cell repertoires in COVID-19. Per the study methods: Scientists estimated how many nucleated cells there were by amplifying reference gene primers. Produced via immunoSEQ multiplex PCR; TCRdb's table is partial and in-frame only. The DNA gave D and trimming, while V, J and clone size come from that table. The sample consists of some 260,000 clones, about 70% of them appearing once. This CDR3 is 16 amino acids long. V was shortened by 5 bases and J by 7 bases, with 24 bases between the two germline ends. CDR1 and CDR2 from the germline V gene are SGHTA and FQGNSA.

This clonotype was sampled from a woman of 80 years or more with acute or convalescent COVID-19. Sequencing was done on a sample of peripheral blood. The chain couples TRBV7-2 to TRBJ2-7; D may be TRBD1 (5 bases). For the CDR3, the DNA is TGTGCCAGCAGCCCCCTACCGTTTACAGGTTCAGGGGAGCAGTACTTC. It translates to CASSPLPFTGSGEQYF.